The clone carrying this T cell receptor (beta chain) showed up many times. The antigen is undetermined. CDR3 length: 15 residues. With 0 bases removed from V and 7 bases from J, the gap between germline ends came to 10 bases. Germline assignment: CDR1 SGHAT and CDR2 FQNNGV. The data stem from a study of T cells in Graves' hyperthyroidism and ophthalmopathy. RNA transcripts were the template for amplifying TCR beta CDR3 regions. The primer set for the first-round RT-PCR of the TCR CDR3 was HTBI. A single record per CDR3 protein comes from TCRdb applying MiXCR to the multiplex PCR reads. The profile covers 300,000 to 500,000 distinct CDR3 sequences, with over 12% appearing a single time and around 27% taken by the ten largest. Study-level points and caveats: Before onset, ophthalmopathy was predicted by the model a median around 6 months earlier.

The sample comprised blood. The chain couples TRBV11-2 to TRBJ1-6; D may be TRBD1 (5 bases). The receptor comes from a man aged 45-65 years with Graves' ophthalmopathy. CDR3: CASSLEGGGNSPLHF. DNA of the CDR3: TGTGCCAGCAGCTTAGAGGGGGGAGGAAATTCACCCCTCCACTTT.